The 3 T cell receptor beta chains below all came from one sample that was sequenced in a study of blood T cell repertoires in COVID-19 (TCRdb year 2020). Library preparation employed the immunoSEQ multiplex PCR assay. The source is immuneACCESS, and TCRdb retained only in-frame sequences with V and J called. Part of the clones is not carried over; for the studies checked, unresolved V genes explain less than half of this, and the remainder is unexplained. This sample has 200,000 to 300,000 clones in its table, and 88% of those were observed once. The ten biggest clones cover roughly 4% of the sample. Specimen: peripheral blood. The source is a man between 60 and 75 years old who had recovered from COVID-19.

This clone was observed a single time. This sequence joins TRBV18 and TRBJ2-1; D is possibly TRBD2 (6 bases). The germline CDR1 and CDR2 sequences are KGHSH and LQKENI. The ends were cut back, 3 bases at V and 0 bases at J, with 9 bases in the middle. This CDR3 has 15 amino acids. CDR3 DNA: TGTGCCAGCTCACCGGCGGGAAGCTCCTACAATGAGCAGTTCTTC. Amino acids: CASSPAGSSYNEQFF.

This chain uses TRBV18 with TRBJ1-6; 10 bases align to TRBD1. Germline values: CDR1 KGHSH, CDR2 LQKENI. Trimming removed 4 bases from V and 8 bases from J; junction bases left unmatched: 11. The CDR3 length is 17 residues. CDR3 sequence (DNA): TGTGCCAGCTCACTCCGCGGACAGGGGGGGTCAGATTCACCCCTCCACTTT. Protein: CASSLRGQGGSDSPLHF. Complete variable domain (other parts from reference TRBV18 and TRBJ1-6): NAGVMQNPRHLVRRRGQEARLRCSPMKGHSHVYWYRQLPEEGLKFMVYLQKENIIDESGMPKERFSAEFPKEGPSILRIQQVVRGDSAAYFCASSLRGQGGSDSPLHFGNGTRLTVT.

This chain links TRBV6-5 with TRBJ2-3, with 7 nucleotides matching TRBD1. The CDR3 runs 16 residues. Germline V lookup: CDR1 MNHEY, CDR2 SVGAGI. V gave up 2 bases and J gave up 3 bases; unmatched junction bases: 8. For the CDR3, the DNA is TGTGCCAGCAGTTACGGCGGACAGGAACCTACAGATACGCAGTATTTT. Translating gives CASSYGGQEPTDTQYF.